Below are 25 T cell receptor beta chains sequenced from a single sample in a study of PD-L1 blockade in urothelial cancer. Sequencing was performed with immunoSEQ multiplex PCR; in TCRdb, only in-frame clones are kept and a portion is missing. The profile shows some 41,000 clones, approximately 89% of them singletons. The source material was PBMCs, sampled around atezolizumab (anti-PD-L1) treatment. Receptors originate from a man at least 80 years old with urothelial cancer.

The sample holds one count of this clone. CDR3 amino acids: CASSLRGDYGYTF. CDR3 sequence (DNA): TGCGCCAGCAGCCTCAGGGGGGACTATGGCTACACCTTC. V usage is TRBV5-1 and J usage is TRBJ1-2, with 7 bases identical to TRBD1. The V segment lost 4 bases and the J segment 3 bases; nucleotides outside the gene matches: 3. Germline V gene lookup returns CDR1 SGHRS and CDR2 YFSETQ. The CDR3 is 13 residues long.

CDR3 residues: CASSEQGVIEETQYF. The DNA of the CDR3 is TGTGCCAGCAGCGAGCAGGGGGTCATTGAGGAGACCCAGTACTTC. The chain joins TRBV2 to TRBJ2-5; 7 bases match TRBD1. This CDR3 spans 15 amino acids. Trimming at V came to 6 bases and at J to 5 bases, leaving 12 bases not matched to a gene. Germline V CDR1 and CDR2: SNHLY, FYNNEI.

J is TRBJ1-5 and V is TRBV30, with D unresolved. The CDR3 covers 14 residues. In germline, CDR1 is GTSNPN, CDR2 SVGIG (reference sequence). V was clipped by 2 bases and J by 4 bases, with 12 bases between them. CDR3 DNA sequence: TGTGCCTGGAGTTCTAGCCCCACGAATCAGCCCCAGCATTTT. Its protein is CAWSSSPTNQPQHF.

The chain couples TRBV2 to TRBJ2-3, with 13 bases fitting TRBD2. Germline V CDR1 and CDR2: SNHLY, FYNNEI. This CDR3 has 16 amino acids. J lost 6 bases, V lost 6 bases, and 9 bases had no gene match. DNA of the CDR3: TGTGCCAGCAGGGGGGGGACTAGCGGGAAATCGGATACGCAGTATTTT. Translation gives CASRGGTSGKSDTQYF.

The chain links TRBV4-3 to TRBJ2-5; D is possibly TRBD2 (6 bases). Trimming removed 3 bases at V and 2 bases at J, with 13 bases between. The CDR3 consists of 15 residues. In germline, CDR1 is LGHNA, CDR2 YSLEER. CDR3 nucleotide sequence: TGCGCCAGCAGCCACGGGGGAGTTTTACAAGAGACCCAGTACTTC. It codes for CASSHGGVLQETQYF.

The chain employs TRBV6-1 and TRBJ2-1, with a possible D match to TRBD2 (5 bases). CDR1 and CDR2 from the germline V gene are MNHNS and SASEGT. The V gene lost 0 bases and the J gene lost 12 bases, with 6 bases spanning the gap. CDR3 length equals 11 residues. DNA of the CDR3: TGTGCCAGCAGTGAAGCACGGGGGCAGTTCTTC. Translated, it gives CASSEARGQFF.

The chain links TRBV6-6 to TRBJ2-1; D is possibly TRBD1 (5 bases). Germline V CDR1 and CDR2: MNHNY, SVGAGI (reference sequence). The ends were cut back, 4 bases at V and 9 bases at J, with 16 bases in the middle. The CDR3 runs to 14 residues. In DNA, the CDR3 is TGTGCCAGCAGTTCCGGAAAGGGGATAGGTGAGCAGTTCTTC. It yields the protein CASSSGKGIGEQFF.

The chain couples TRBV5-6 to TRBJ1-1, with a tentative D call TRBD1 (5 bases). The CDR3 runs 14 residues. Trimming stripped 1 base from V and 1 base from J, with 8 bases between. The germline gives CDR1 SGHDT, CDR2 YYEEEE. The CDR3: CASSLTDRNTEAFF. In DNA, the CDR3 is TGTGCCAGCAGCTTGACTGACAGGAACACTGAAGCTTTCTTT.

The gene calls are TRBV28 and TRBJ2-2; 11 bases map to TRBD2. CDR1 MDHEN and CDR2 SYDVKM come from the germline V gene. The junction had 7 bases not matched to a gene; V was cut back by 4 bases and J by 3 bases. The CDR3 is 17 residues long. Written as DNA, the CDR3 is TGTGCCAGCAGTTCTACTAGCGGGAGCTGGGACACCGGGGAGCTGTTTTTT. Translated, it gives CASSSTSGSWDTGELFF. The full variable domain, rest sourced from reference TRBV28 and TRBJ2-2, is DVKVTQSSRYLVKRTGEKVFLECVQDMDHENMFWYRQDPGLGLRLIYFSYDVKMKEKGDIPEGYSVSREKKERFSLILESASTNQTSMYLCASSSTSGSWDTGELFFGEGSRLTVL.

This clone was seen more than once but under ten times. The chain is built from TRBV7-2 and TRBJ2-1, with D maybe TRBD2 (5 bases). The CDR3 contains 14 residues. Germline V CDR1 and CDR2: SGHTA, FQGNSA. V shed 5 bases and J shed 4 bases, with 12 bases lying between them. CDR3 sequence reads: CASSIDRTYNEQFF. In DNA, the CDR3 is TGTGCCAGCAGCATAGACCGGACTTACAATGAGCAGTTCTTC.

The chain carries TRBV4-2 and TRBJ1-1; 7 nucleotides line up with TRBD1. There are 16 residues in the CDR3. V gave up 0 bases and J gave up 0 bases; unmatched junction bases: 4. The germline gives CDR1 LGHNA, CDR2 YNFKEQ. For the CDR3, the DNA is TGTGCCAGCAGCCAAGAGGGACAGCGCCTGAACACTGAAGCTTTCTTT. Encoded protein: CASSQEGQRLNTEAFF.

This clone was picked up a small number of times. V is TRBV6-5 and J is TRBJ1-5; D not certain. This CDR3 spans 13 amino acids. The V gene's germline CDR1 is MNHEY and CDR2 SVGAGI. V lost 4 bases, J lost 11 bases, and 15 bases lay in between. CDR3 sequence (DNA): TGTGCCAGCAGTTTTAGGCGGTTTAAGGCCCAGCATTTT. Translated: CASSFRRFKAQHF.

The DNA for the CDR3 is TGTGCCAGCAGCTTAGGTTCAGGGAACAATCAGCCCCAGCATTTT. It is translated as CASSLGSGNNQPQHF. The chain carries TRBV11-2 and TRBJ1-5; tentative D call: TRBD1 (5 bases). Germline V gene sequence: CDR1 SGHAT, CDR2 FQNNGV. CDR3 length: 15 residues. Trimming took 1 base from V and 3 from J, leaving 10 bases between them.

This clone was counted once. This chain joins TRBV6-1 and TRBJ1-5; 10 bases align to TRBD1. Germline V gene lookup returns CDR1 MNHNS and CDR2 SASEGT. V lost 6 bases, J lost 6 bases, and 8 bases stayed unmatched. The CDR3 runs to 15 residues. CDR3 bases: TGTGCCAGCAGCCCAGACAGGGGGCGATCTCAGCCCCAGCATTTT. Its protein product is CASSPDRGRSQPQHF.

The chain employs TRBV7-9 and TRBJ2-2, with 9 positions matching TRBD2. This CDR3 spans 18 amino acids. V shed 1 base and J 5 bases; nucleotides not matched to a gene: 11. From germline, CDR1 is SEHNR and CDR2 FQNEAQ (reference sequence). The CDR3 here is CASSLGRLAELRTGELFF. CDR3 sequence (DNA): TGTGCCAGCAGCTTAGGAAGACTAGCGGAGCTGAGAACCGGGGAGCTGTTTTTT. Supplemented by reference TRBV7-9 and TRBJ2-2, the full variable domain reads DTGVSQNPRHKITKRGQNVTFRCDPISEHNRLYWYRQTLGQGPEFLTYFQNEAQLEKSRLLSDRFSAERPKGSFSTLEIQRTEQGDSAMYLCASSLGRLAELRTGELFFGEGSRLTVL.

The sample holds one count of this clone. CDR3 coding DNA: TGTGCCAGCAGCTCGACAGGAGTGGTCCAAGAGACCCAGTACTTC. Residues: CASSSTGVVQETQYF. This rearrangement joins TRBV2 to TRBJ2-5; D possibly corresponds to TRBD1 (6 bases). V lost 6 bases and J 1 base, leaving 15 bases between the germline ends. This CDR3 has 15 residues. From germline, CDR1 is SNHLY and CDR2 FYNNEI.

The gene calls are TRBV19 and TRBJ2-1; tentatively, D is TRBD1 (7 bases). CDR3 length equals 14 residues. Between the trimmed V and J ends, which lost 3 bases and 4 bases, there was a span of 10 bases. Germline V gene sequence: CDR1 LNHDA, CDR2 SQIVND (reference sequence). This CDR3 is CASSMQGGYNEQFF. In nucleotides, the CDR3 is TGTGCCAGTAGTATGCAGGGGGGTTACAATGAGCAGTTCTTC.

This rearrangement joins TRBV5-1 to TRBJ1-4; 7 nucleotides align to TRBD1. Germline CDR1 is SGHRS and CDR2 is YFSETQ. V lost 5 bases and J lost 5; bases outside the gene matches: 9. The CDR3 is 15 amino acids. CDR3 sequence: CASRWTGVENEKLFF. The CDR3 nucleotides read TGCGCCAGCAGATGGACAGGTGTGGAGAATGAAAAACTGTTTTTT. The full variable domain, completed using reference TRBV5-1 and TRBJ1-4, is KAGVTQTPRYLIKTRGQQVTLSCSPISGHRSVSWYQQTPGQGLQFLFEYFSETQRNKGNFPGRFSGRQFSNSRSEMNVSTLELGDSALYLCASRWTGVENEKLFFGSGTQLSVL.

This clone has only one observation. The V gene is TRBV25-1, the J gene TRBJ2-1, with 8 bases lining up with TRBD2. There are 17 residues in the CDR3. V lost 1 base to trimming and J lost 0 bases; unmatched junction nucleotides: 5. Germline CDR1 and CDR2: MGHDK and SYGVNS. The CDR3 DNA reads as TGTGCCAGCAGTGAATCAGCGGGAGTCGGCTCCTACAATGAGCAGTTCTTC. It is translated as CASSESAGVGSYNEQFF. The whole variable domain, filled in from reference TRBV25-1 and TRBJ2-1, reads EADIYQTPRYLVIGTGKKITLECSQTMGHDKMYWYQQDPGMELHLIHYSYGVNSTEKGDLSSESTVSRIRTEHFPLTLESARPSHTSQYLCASSESAGVGSYNEQFFGPGTRLTVL.

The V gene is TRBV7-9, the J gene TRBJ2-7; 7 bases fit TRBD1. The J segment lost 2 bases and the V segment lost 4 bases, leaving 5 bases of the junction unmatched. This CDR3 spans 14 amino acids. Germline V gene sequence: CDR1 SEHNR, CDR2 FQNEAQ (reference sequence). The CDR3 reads CASSSTGLPYEQYF. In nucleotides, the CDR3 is TGTGCCAGCAGCTCGACAGGGTTACCCTACGAGCAGTACTTC.

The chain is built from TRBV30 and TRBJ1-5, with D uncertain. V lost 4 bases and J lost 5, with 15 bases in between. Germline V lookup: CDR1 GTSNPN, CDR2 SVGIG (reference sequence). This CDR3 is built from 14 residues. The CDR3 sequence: CAWTRGFGDQPQHF. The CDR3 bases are TGTGCCTGGACGCGAGGGTTTGGGGATCAGCCCCAGCATTTT.

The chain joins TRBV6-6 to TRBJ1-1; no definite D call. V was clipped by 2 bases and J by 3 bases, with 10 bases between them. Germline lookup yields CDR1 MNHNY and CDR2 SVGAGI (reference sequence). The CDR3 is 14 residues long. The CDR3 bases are TGTGCCAGCAGTTACCGCGAGGGTTACACTGAAGCTTTCTTT. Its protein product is CASSYREGYTEAFF.

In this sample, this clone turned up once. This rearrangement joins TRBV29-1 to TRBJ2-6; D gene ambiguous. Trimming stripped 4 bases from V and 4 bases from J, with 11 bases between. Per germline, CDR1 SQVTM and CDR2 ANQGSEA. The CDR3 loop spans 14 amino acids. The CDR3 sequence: CSVGFASGANVLTF. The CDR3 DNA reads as TGCAGCGTTGGGTTCGCGTCGGGGGCCAACGTCCTGACTTTC.

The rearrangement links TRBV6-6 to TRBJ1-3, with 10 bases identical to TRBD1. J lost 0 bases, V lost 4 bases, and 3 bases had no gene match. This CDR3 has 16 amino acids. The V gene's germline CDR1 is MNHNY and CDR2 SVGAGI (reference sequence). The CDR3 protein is CASSWTGGRSGNTIYF. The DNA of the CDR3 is TGTGCCAGCAGTTGGACAGGGGGTCGCTCTGGAAACACCATATATTTT.

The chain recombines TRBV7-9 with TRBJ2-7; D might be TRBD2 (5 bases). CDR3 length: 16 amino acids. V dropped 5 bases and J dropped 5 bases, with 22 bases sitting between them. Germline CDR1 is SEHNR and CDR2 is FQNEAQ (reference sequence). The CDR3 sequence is CASSLPGITVPNEQYF. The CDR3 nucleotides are TGTGCCAGCAGCCTTCCGGGAATCACAGTACCAAACGAGCAGTACTTC.